These T cell receptor beta chains were read from a single sample in a study of cytomegalovirus exposure and HLA in healthy donors. The data were produced by immunoSEQ multiplex PCR, yet TCRdb's version contains in-frame clones alone and is incomplete. The table has approximately 220,000 clones, about 79% seen once. The sequencing sample was made of PBMCs. The receptor set was obtained from a male donor in good health and CMV-seronegative. The CDR3 runs from the conserved cysteine through the conserved F or W. Clone size is given for some rows only: seen once, a few or many times, or a class if the clone is expanded.

len: 16; j_gene: TRBJ2-5; v_gene: TRBV19; abundance: -; CDR3aa: CASSPRTGGVPETQYF
len: 15; j_gene: TRBJ1-2; v_gene: TRBV5-1; abundance: few; CDR3aa: CASSVTPGHIYGYTF
len: 17; j_gene: TRBJ2-1; v_gene: TRBV7-2; abundance: few; CDR3aa: CASSTRGGLAGRNEQFF
len: 16; j_gene: TRBJ1-4; v_gene: TRBV15; abundance: -; CDR3aa: CATSRDFSGEGEKLFF
len: 11; j_gene: TRBJ2-7; v_gene: TRBV6-1; abundance: -; CDR3aa: CASTPGGQQYF
len: 18; j_gene: TRBJ2-7; v_gene: TRBV4-1; abundance: once; CDR3aa: CASSQDLGLAGRAYEQYF
len: 14; j_gene: TRBJ2-7; v_gene: TRBV11-1; abundance: -; CDR3aa: CASSTGQGVGEQYF
len: 13; j_gene: TRBJ1-1; v_gene: TRBV7-9; abundance: -; CDR3aa: CASSLSRGTEAFF
len: 15; j_gene: TRBJ1-1; v_gene: TRBV27; abundance: few; CDR3aa: CASSLSHRGMSEAFF
len: 14; j_gene: TRBJ1-2; v_gene: TRBV19; abundance: -; CDR3aa: CASSSDRIGVGYTF
len: 14; j_gene: TRBJ2-3; v_gene: TRBV19; abundance: few; CDR3aa: CASQGDRDTDTQYF
len: 13; j_gene: TRBJ2-5; v_gene: TRBV5-1; abundance: -; CDR3aa: CASSLGGRETQYF
len: 14; j_gene: TRBJ1-4; v_gene: TRBV4-3; abundance: few; CDR3aa: CASSQAGRAEELFF
len: 14; j_gene: TRBJ2-5; v_gene: TRBV5-1; abundance: -; CDR3aa: CASSLGGVQETQYF
len: 11; j_gene: TRBJ2-3; v_gene: TRBV7-2; abundance: -; CDR3aa: CAITSVGTQYF
len: 16; j_gene: TRBJ2-2; v_gene: TRBV9; abundance: -; CDR3aa: CASSVAGTSSHGELFF
len: 14; j_gene: TRBJ2-3; v_gene: TRBV29-1; abundance: -; CDR3aa: CSVDRDRPPGRQYF
len: 15; j_gene: TRBJ2-3; v_gene: TRBV5-1; abundance: -; CDR3aa: CASSTGRFSTDTQYF
len: 14; j_gene: TRBJ1-2; v_gene: TRBV27; abundance: -; CDR3aa: CASSPNTLLYGYTF
len: 14; j_gene: TRBJ1-1; v_gene: TRBV15; abundance: few; CDR3aa: CATSRGHSNTEAFF
len: 15; j_gene: TRBJ2-3; v_gene: TRBV5-1; abundance: -; CDR3aa: CASSPGLTDTDTQYF
len: 13; j_gene: TRBJ1-4; v_gene: TRBV19; abundance: -; CDR3aa: CASSTGGYEKLFF
len: 14; j_gene: TRBJ2-7; v_gene: TRBV6-6; abundance: -; CDR3aa: CASSYGQGTYEQYF
len: 15; j_gene: TRBJ2-2; v_gene: TRBV19; abundance: -; CDR3aa: CASSGAQGSPGELFF
len: 15; j_gene: TRBJ1-1; v_gene: TRBV7-6; abundance: -; CDR3aa: CASSGGTGQNTEAFF
len: 14; j_gene: TRBJ2-3; v_gene: TRBV28; abundance: -; CDR3aa: CASKGSGSTDTQYF
len: 15; j_gene: TRBJ1-2; v_gene: TRBV6-5; abundance: -; CDR3aa: CASSYSKIQKHGYTF
len: 15; j_gene: TRBJ1-5; v_gene: TRBV5-6; abundance: once; CDR3aa: CASSAQWTGDQPQHF
len: 16; j_gene: TRBJ1-6; v_gene: TRBV27; abundance: -; CDR3aa: CASSLLTGGVESPLHF
len: 15; j_gene: TRBJ1-5; v_gene: TRBV5-5; abundance: few; CDR3aa: CASSPGTRGDQPQHF
len: 17; j_gene: TRBJ1-1; v_gene: TRBV7-9; abundance: -; CDR3aa: CSSSSTPGTGIFTEAFF
len: 14; j_gene: TRBJ2-7; v_gene: TRBV6-5; abundance: -; CDR3aa: CASSPTGSSYEQYF
len: 16; j_gene: TRBJ2-2; v_gene: TRBV6-6; abundance: -; CDR3aa: CASSLTGTLNTGELFF
len: 17; j_gene: TRBJ1-1; v_gene: TRBV2; abundance: -; CDR3aa: CASSQGQGGGGNTEAFF
len: 15; j_gene: TRBJ1-3; v_gene: TRBV6-1; abundance: -; CDR3aa: CASSERGGLGNTIYF
len: 14; j_gene: TRBJ1-5; v_gene: TRBV15; abundance: -; CDR3aa: CATSRDRGDQPQHF
len: 15; j_gene: -; v_gene: TRBV27; abundance: -; CDR3aa: CASSLLAGSAYEQYF
len: 13; j_gene: TRBJ2-1; v_gene: TRBV9; abundance: -; CDR3aa: CASSPPVGNEQFF
len: 18; j_gene: TRBJ2-6; v_gene: TRBV7-9; abundance: -; CDR3aa: CASSLGLAGGPGANVLTF
len: 14; j_gene: TRBJ1-5; v_gene: TRBV10-3; abundance: -; CDR3aa: CAISEAGAPQPQHF
len: 14; j_gene: TRBJ2-1; v_gene: TRBV5-1; abundance: -; CDR3aa: CASSLGQGMREQFF
len: 16; j_gene: TRBJ2-1; v_gene: TRBV9; abundance: -; CDR3aa: CASSPGGSGAHNEQFF
len: 14; j_gene: TRBJ2-5; v_gene: TRBV5-6; abundance: -; CDR3aa: CASSWDRYQETQYF
len: 15; j_gene: TRBJ1-2; v_gene: TRBV27; abundance: -; CDR3aa: CASSFEAGQAYGYTF
len: 14; j_gene: TRBJ1-2; v_gene: TRBV7-2; abundance: once; CDR3aa: CASSLQGAVYGYTF
len: 14; j_gene: TRBJ2-7; v_gene: TRBV28; abundance: -; CDR3aa: CASSRDRVLWEQYF